These 15 T cell receptor beta chains were sequenced from one sample in a study of T-cell memory formation after mild COVID-19. TCRdb recomputed calls from the 5' RACE reads with MiXCR, one row per CDR3 protein. This table holds hundreds of thousands of distinct CDR3 sequences, 20% to 25% found once. The sequencing sample was made of PBMCs or a T cell subset sorted from them (not recorded which). The receptors shown here come from an adult woman who had mild COVID-19 (a few samples of this study predate the infection). Cell type and time point are not known.

In this sample, this clonotype turned up a few times. The V gene is TRBV29-1, the J gene TRBJ2-3; D unresolved. CDR1 is SQVTM and CDR2 is ANQGSEA in the germline V gene. CDR3 length: 12 amino acids. The V and J ends lost 3 bases and 0 bases respectively, with 4 bases between them. CDR3 region: CSVDGSTDTQYF. CDR3 DNA sequence: TGCAGCGTTGACGGGAGCACAGATACGCAGTATTTT.

There are many counts of this clonotype. The chain recombines TRBV10-3 with TRBJ2-7; 9 bases agree with TRBD1. Germline V gene lookup returns CDR1 ENHRY and CDR2 SYGVKD. CDR3 length equals 13 residues. V was pared by 6 bases and J by 3 bases, with 3 bases of the junction left unmatched. Written as DNA, the CDR3 is TGTGCCATCAGCCCGGGACAGGGCTACGAGCAGTACTTC. Translation gives CAISPGQGYEQYF.

This clonotype was seen a handful of times. J is TRBJ2-1 and V is TRBV5-1; 11 bases are a match to TRBD2. CDR1 and CDR2 from the germline V gene are SGHRS and YFSETQ. This CDR3 has 15 residues. V lost 4 bases and J lost 10; bases outside the gene matches: 10. CDR3 in DNA: TGCGCCAGCAGCGAGGTAGCGGGGGGGCCAGAAGAGCAGTTCTTC. Its protein is CASSEVAGGPEEQFF.

This clonotype came up a few times. The V call is TRBV18, the J call TRBJ2-1; TRBD2 matches at 7 bases. In germline, CDR1 is KGHSH, CDR2 LQKENI. This CDR3 region has 17 residues. V dropped 0 bases and J dropped 5; count of bases not matched to a gene: 10. In DNA form, the CDR3 reads TGTGCCAGCTCACCACCAGGAATGGCGGGGGATAACAATGAGCAGTTCTTC. This codes for CASSPPGMAGDNNEQFF.

This clonotype was detected a few times. The chain's CDR3 is CASAQAHGTDTQYF. The CDR3 region has the DNA TGTGCCAGCGCTCAGGCCCACGGCACAGATACGCAGTATTTT. The rearrangement uses TRBV6-5 and TRBJ2-3; D call uncertain. Deletions cut 8 bases from V and 1 base from J, with 13 bases between. Germline CDR1 MNHEY, CDR2 SVGAGI. The CDR3 length is 14 residues.

This chain connects TRBV7-2 to TRBJ2-1, with a weak D call TRBD1 (6 bases). Germline CDR1 is SGHTA and CDR2 is FQGNSA. The ends were cut back, 1 base at V and 10 bases at J, with 11 bases in the middle. The CDR3 totals 13 residues. The CDR3 DNA is TGTGCCAGCAGCTTAGGGGCAGACAGGGAGCAGTTCTTC. Protein sequence: CASSLGADREQFF.

The chain employs TRBV7-9 and TRBJ2-3, with 7 positions matching TRBD1. From germline, CDR1 is SEHNR and CDR2 FQNEAQ (reference sequence). This CDR3 contains 15 residues. With V trimmed by 5 bases and J by 5 bases, 10 bases remained unmatched. This CDR3 reads CASSAPPGGLDTQYF. The CDR3 DNA follows: TGTGCCAGCAGCGCCCCCCCAGGGGGTCTAGATACGCAGTATTTT.

This sequence joins TRBV29-1 and TRBJ2-3; 10 bases fit TRBD2. The J segment lost 4 bases and the V segment lost 6 bases, leaving 7 bases of the junction unmatched. The CDR3 consists of 14 residues. Germline V gene lookup returns CDR1 SQVTM and CDR2 ANQGSEA. The CDR3 sequence: CSVRTSGVADTQYF. CDR3 sequence (DNA): TGCAGCGTCCGGACTAGCGGAGTTGCAGATACGCAGTATTTT.

CDR3 in DNA: TGTGCCAGCAGCCCCAGTCGGGGGAAGCTTTCCTACGAGCAGTACTTC. Translating gives CASSPSRGKLSYEQYF. The rearrangement links TRBV7-9 to TRBJ2-7; the D gene is possibly TRBD2 (6 bases). Germline V lookup: CDR1 SEHNR, CDR2 FQNEAQ (reference sequence). This CDR3 has 16 residues. Trimming left V 5 bases short and J 1 base short, with 18 bases between.

This clonotype was seen only a few times. This chain connects TRBV5-1 to TRBJ1-2; 7 bases are a match to TRBD1. CDR1 is SGHRS and CDR2 is YFSETQ in the germline V gene. The CDR3 is 13 amino acids. V lost 4 bases, J lost 8 bases, and 8 bases stayed unmatched. CDR3 DNA: TGCGCCAGCAGCACGGGACAGAAGGAAGGCTACACCTTC. It encodes CASSTGQKEGYTF.

This clonotype was counted a few times. The chain uses TRBV7-9 and TRBJ2-7, with TRBD1 matching over 8 bases. The CDR3 sequence is 12 residues long. The V gene's germline CDR1 is SEHNR and CDR2 FQNEAQ (reference sequence). V gave up 11 bases and J gave up 2 bases; unmatched junction bases: 5. In DNA form, the CDR3 reads TGTGCCTGGGACAGGCGACCCTACGAGCAGTACTTC. It encodes CAWDRRPYEQYF.

This chain links TRBV10-3 with TRBJ2-7, with D possibly TRBD1 on 6 matching bases. The V end was cut by 2 bases, the J end by 5 bases, with 10 bases between. The CDR3 contains 13 residues. The V gene's germline CDR1 is ENHRY and CDR2 SYGVKD. The CDR3 sequence is CAISEAQGNEQYF. The CDR3 coding sequence is TGTGCCATCAGTGAGGCACAGGGAAACGAGCAGTACTTC.

Comments on this clonotype: The conserved phenylalanine or tryptophan normally closing the CDR3 is absent here, so this likely arose from a read error. The rearrangement uses TRBV12-3 or TRBV12-4 and TRBJ2-7, with 7 bases lining up with TRBD1. V shed 3 bases and J 1 base; nucleotides not matched to a gene: 0. This CDR3 has 13 amino acids. CDR3: CASSLTGSYEQYL. CDR3 bases: TGTGCCAGCAGTTTGACAGGGTCCTACGAGCAGTACCTC.

This clonotype showed up just a few times. V is TRBV29-1 and J is TRBJ2-4, with D unclear. Per germline, CDR1 SQVTM and CDR2 ANQGSEA. Trimming stripped 4 bases from V and 0 bases from J, with 13 bases between. The CDR3 sequence is 15 residues long. The CDR3 DNA reads as TGCAGCGTTGTAAGCCAGGAGCTAGCCAAAAACATTCAGTACTTC. It specifies CSVVSQELAKNIQYF.

This clonotype was observed a few times. The rearrangement uses TRBV11-2 and TRBJ2-7, with 10 bases matching TRBD2. The V gene's germline CDR1 is SGHAT and CDR2 FQNNGV. CDR3 length: 17 amino acids. The junction had 9 bases not matched to a gene; V was cut back by 4 bases and J by 0 bases. The CDR3 DNA reads TGTGCCAGCAGCTCGGGAGGGACTAGCGAGAGCTCCTACGAGCAGTACTTC. Translated: CASSSGGTSESSYEQYF.